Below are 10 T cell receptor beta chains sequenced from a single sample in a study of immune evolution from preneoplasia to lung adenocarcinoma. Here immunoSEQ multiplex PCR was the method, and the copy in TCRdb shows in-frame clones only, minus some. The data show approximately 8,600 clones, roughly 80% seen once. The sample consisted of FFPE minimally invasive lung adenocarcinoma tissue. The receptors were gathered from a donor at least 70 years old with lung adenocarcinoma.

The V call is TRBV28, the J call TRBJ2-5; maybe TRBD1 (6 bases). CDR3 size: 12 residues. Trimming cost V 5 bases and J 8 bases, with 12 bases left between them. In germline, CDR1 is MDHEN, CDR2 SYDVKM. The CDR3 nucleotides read TGTGCCAGCAGTACGTACAGGGATACCCAGTACTTC. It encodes CASSTYRDTQYF. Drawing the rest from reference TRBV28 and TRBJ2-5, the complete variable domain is DVKVTQSSRYLVKRTGEKVFLECVQDMDHENMFWYRQDPGLGLRLIYFSYDVKMKEKGDIPEGYSVSREKKERFSLILESASTNQTSMYLCASSTYRDTQYFGPGTRLLVL.

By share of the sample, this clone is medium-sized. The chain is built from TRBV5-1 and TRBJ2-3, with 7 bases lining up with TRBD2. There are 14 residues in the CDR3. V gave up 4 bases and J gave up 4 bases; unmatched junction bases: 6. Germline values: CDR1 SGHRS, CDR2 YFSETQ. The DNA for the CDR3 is TGCGCCAGCAGCAGTGGGGGGGTCGCAGATACGCAGTATTTT. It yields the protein CASSSGGVADTQYF.

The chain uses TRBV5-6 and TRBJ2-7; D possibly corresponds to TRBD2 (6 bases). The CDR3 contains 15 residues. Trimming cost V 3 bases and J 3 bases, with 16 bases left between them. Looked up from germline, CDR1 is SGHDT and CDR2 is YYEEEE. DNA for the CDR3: TGTGCCAGCAGCTATAGTGGTAGGGACTTCTACGAGCAGTACTTC. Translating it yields CASSYSGRDFYEQYF.

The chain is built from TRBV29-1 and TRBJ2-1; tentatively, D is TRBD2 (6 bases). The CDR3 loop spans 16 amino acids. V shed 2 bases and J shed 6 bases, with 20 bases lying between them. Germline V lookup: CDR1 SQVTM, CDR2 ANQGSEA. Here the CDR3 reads CSVEILSGLASNEQFF. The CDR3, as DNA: TGCAGCGTTGAAATATTGTCGGGACTCGCTAGCAATGAGCAGTTCTTC.

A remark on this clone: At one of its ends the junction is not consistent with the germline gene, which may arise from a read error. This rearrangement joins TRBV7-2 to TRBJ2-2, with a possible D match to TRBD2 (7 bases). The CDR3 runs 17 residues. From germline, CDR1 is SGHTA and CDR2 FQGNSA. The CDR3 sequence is CASSPWGGFTNIGELFF. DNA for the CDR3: TGTGCCAGCAGCCCGTGGGGGGGCTTTACTAACATCGGGGAGCTGTTTTTT.

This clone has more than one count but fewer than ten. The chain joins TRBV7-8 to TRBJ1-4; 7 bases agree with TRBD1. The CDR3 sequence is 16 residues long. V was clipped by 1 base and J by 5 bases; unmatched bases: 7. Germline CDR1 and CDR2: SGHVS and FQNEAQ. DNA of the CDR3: TGTGCCAGCAGCTTAGTTTTTCAGGGGGGAAATGAAAAACTGTTTTTT. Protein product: CASSLVFQGGNEKLFF.

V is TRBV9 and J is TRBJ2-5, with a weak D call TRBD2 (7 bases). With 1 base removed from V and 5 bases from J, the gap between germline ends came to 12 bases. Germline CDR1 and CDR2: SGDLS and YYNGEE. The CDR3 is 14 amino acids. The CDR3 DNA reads TGTGCCAGCAGCGTATTCGGGGGGCTTGAGACCCAGTACTTC. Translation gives CASSVFGGLETQYF.

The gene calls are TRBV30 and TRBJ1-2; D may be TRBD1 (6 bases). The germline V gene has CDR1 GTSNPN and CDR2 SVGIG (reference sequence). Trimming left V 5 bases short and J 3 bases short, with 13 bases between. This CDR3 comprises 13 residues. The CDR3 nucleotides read TGTGCCTGGGGTCGTGACAGGTACTATGGCTACACCTTC. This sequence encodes CAWGRDRYYGYTF.

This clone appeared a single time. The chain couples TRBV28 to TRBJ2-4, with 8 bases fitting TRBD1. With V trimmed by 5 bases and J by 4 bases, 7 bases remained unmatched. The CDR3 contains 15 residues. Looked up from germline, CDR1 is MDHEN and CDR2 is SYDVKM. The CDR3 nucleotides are TGTGCCAGCAGTCGGACAGGGTCCATAAAAAACATTCAGTACTTC. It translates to CASSRTGSIKNIQYF.

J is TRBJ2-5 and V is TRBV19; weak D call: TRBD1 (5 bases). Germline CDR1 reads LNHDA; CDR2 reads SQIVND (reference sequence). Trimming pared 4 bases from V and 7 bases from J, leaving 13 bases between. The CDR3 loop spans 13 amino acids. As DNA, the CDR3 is TGTGCCAGTAGTAGCCAATCAAGGGGGACCCAGTACTTC. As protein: CASSSQSRGTQYF. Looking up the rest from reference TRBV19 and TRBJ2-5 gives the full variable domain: DGGITQSPKYLFRKEGQNVTLSCEQNLNHDAMYWYRQDPGQGLRLIYYSQIVNDFQKGDIAEGYSVSREKKESFPLTVTSAQKNPTAFYLCASSSQSRGTQYFGPGTRLLVL.